Presented here are 18 T cell receptor beta chains from one specimen sequenced in a study of Ad26.COV2.S vaccination and SARS-CoV-2 variants. Treatment of the sample: over 15 received Ad26.COV2.S at low or high dose, single or two shots; about five received placebo; per-sample allocation not given. It was on day 63 after the first vaccine or placebo injection that samples were taken. Method: immunoSEQ multiplex PCR; TCRdb's copy keeps in-frame clones and lacks some. This table has fewer than 600,000 clones, about 88% appearing once. The source material was peripheral blood, sampled in a trial of Ad26.COV2.S vaccine versus placebo. The receptor source for this set is a person between 18 and 60 years old who received the Ad26.COV2.S COVID-19 vaccine or a placebo.

This clone appeared a single time. J is TRBJ2-7 and V is TRBV5-5, with a possible D match to TRBD1 (6 bases). The germline gives CDR1 SGHKS, CDR2 YYEKEE (reference sequence). The CDR3 runs to 15 residues. Trimming left V 4 bases short and J 1 base short, with 15 bases between. The CDR3 DNA is TGTGCCAGCAGCCTACAGGGTGGGTTTTCCTACGAGCAGTACTTC. Translation gives CASSLQGGFSYEQYF. The variable domain in full, with the rest retrieved from reference TRBV5-5 and TRBJ2-7, is DAGVTQSPTHLIKTRGQQVTLRCSPISGHKSVSWYQQVLGQGPQFIFQYYEKEERGRGNFPDRFSARQFPNYSSELNVNALLLGDSALYLCASSLQGGFSYEQYFGPGTRLTVT.

This chain joins TRBV7-2 and TRBJ2-4; 9 bases are shared with TRBD1. The CDR3 contains 15 residues. After removal of 4 bases from V and 6 bases from J, the junction contained 7 bases not matched to a gene. Germline V gene data show CDR1 as SGHTA and CDR2 as FQGNSA. CDR3 bases: TGTGCCAGCAGCTCACGGACAGGGGTGGGAAACATTCAGTACTTC. Its protein product is CASSSRTGVGNIQYF. Together with reference TRBV7-2 and TRBJ2-4, the CDR3 gives the full variable domain: GAGVSQSPSNKVTEKGKDVELRCDPISGHTALYWYRQSLGQGLEFLIYFQGNSAPDKSGLPSDRFSAERTGGSVSTLTIQRTQQEDSAVYLCASSSRTGVGNIQYFGAGTRLSVL.

The V call is TRBV30, the J call TRBJ2-2; D perhaps matches TRBD2 (5 bases). With 0 bases removed from V and 4 bases from J, the gap between germline ends came to 12 bases. The CDR3 is 15 residues long. Germline V gene sequence: CDR1 GTSNPN, CDR2 SVGIG (reference sequence). The CDR3, as DNA: TGTGCCTGGAGTGTACGACTACCCACCACCGGGGAGCTGTTTTTT. Protein product: CAWSVRLPTTGELFF.

The chain joins TRBV6-1 to TRBJ1-1; 7 bases are a match to TRBD1. The length of the CDR3 is 15 residues. Trimming cost V 3 bases and J 4 bases; bases outside gene matches: 8. Germline CDR1 MNHNS, CDR2 SASEGT. The CDR3 is CASSDLTTGFTEAFF. In DNA, the CDR3 is TGTGCCAGCAGTGACCTCACGACAGGGTTCACTGAAGCTTTCTTT.

The chain links TRBV28 to TRBJ1-2; 9 bases agree with TRBD1. The V segment lost 6 bases and the J segment 7 bases; nucleotides outside the gene matches: 9. The CDR3 covers 14 residues. Per the germline V gene, CDR1 is MDHEN and CDR2 is SYDVKM. As DNA, the CDR3 is TGTGCCAGCAGAATTACAGGGGGCTCATCTGGCTACACCTTC. Encoded protein: CASRITGGSSGYTF.

This chain uses TRBV7-8 with TRBJ2-5, with D perhaps TRBD1 or TRBD2 (5 bases each). CDR3 length: 15 amino acids. CDR1 and CDR2 (germline): SGHVS, FQNEAQ. Trimming took off 6 bases at V and 2 bases at J, with 16 bases between the two ends. This chain's CDR3 is CASSRELGLQETQYF. The CDR3 coding sequence is TGTGCCAGCAGTAGGGAGTTGGGGCTACAAGAGACCCAGTACTTC.

This chain uses TRBV6-6 with TRBJ1-2, with unresolved D. Trimming stripped 2 bases from V and 4 bases from J, with 14 bases between. This CDR3 region has 15 residues. Germline values: CDR1 MNHNY, CDR2 SVGAGI (reference sequence). DNA for the CDR3: TGTGCCAGCAGTTACGATGGGCTATCTTTCTATGGCTACACCTTC. Protein: CASSYDGLSFYGYTF.

J is TRBJ1-2 and V is TRBV7-2; TRBD1 aligns across 12 bases. The CDR3 runs to 15 residues. CDR1 and CDR2 (germline): SGHTA, FQGNSA. Trimming cost V 4 bases and J 7 bases; bases outside gene matches: 7. The CDR3 DNA is TGTGCCAGCAGCTCCTTCAGGGACAGGGGGCTTGGCTACACCTTC. Translated, it gives CASSSFRDRGLGYTF.

The chain employs TRBV7-3 and TRBJ1-3, with D hard to call. The CDR3 runs 13 residues. CDR1 SGHTA and CDR2 FQGTGA come from the germline V gene. Trimming pared 6 bases from V and 8 bases from J, leaving 14 bases between. The CDR3 spells CASSLSSSDTIYF. The CDR3 region has the DNA TGTGCCAGCAGTCTATCCTCCTCGGACACCATATATTTT.

The V gene is TRBV27, the J gene TRBJ2-3; no reliable D call. The CDR3 covers 15 residues. In germline, CDR1 is MNHEY, CDR2 SMNVEV (reference sequence). Trimming left V 1 base short and J 0 bases short, with 8 bases between. The CDR3 protein is CASSLYYPSTDTQYF. CDR3 sequence (DNA): TGTGCCAGCAGTTTATACTATCCTAGCACAGATACGCAGTATTTT.

The chain links TRBV3-1 (or the pseudogene TRBV3-2) to TRBJ2-2, with D possibly TRBD2 on 6 matching bases. V lost 5 bases, J lost 0 bases, and 13 bases lay in between. Germline V gene data show CDR1 as LGHDT and CDR2 as YNNKEL (reference sequence). This CDR3 has 16 residues. CDR3 bases: TGTGCCAGCAGCTCCCGGACTAACTCGAACACCGGGGAGCTGTTTTTT. Its protein is CASSSRTNSNTGELFF.

The chain combines TRBV5-4 with TRBJ2-1; D ambiguous. The CDR3 length is 15 residues. In germline, CDR1 is SGHNT, CDR2 YYREEE (reference sequence). Trimming cost V 4 bases and J 8 bases, with 19 bases left between them. CDR3 loop: CASSRGRGPFDEQFF. CDR3 in DNA: TGTGCCAGCAGCCGAGGACGCGGCCCCTTTGATGAGCAGTTCTTC.

This chain joins TRBV14 and TRBJ2-1; 8 bases are a match to TRBD2. This CDR3 spans 16 amino acids. Trimming at V came to 1 base and at J to 4 bases, leaving 6 bases not matched to a gene. Germline CDR1 reads SGHDN; CDR2 reads FVKESK. The CDR3 protein is CASSQGSGGRYNEQFF. DNA for the CDR3: TGTGCCAGCAGCCAAGGAAGCGGGGGACGATACAATGAGCAGTTCTTC.

V usage is TRBV15 and J usage is TRBJ2-7; perhaps TRBD2 as D (6 bases). The CDR3 sequence is 15 residues long. From germline, CDR1 is LNHNV and CDR2 YYDKDF (reference sequence). The V gene lost 0 bases and the J gene lost 3 bases, with 12 bases spanning the gap. As DNA, the CDR3 is TGTGCCACCAGCAGAGATCTGGTGGGGGGCTACGAGCAGTACTTC. Its translation: CATSRDLVGGYEQYF.

The chain links TRBV9 to TRBJ1-1, with 9 bases aligning to TRBD1. CDR1 and CDR2 from the germline V gene are SGDLS and YYNGEE. The CDR3 runs 15 residues. The V gene end was trimmed by 3 bases and the J gene end by 5 bases; junction bases not matched to a gene: 8. The CDR3 DNA reads TGTGCCAGCAGCGCCGATCTGGGGACAGGGACTGAAGCTTTCTTT. Protein sequence: CASSADLGTGTEAFF.

The V and J genes are TRBV18 and TRBJ2-4, with TRBD2 identical over 11 bases. CDR3 length: 14 residues. Germline CDR1 is KGHSH and CDR2 is LQKENI. J lost 11 bases, V lost 3 bases, and 6 bases had no gene match. For the CDR3, the DNA is TGTGCCAGCTCACCTAGCGGGAGGGCTTCCTTTCAGTACTTC. Amino acids: CASSPSGRASFQYF.

This clone was recorded once. CDR3 sequence (DNA): TGTGCCAGCAGCGAGCGGGGGCAAGAGACCCAGTACTTC. Translation: CASSERGQETQYF. The V gene is TRBV7-9, the J gene TRBJ2-5; 8 nucleotides agree with TRBD2. Germline V CDR1 and CDR2: SEHNR, FQNEAQ (reference sequence). The CDR3 consists of 13 residues. The V and J ends lost 5 bases and 2 bases, in that order; junction bases with no gene match: 1.

The rearrangement joins TRBV18 to TRBJ1-2; D unresolved. The germline CDR1 and CDR2 sequences are KGHSH and LQKENI. The germline V and J ends were trimmed by 2 bases and 5 bases, with 15 bases remaining between them. CDR3 length: 15 amino acids. The chain's CDR3 is CASSPVGTGTYGYTF. CDR3 coding DNA: TGTGCCAGCTCACCAGTAGGCACTGGAACTTATGGCTACACCTTC.